These T cell receptor beta chains were read from a single sample in a study of molecular identifiers for immune sequencing clone quantification. TCRdb re-called the PCR reads through MiXCR, storing one row per CDR3 protein. The top ten hold 0.65% to 0.75% of the sample, which has under 350,000 distinct CDR3 sequences, 24% seen once. The sample comprised naive CD8+ T cells from blood, with Jurkat cell RNA spiked in. These receptors all come from a human donor in good health. Some libraries in this study had Jurkat cell RNA spiked in. Both conserved end residues are trimmed from each CDR3. The order of the fields is V gene, J gene, CDR3 protein.

>TRBV5-5|TRBJ1-1
ASSLYRDLDTEAF
>TRBV5-6|TRBJ2-7
ASSLGQGYGQY
>TRBV28|TRBJ1-4
ASRLAWTGTNEKLF
>TRBV11-1|TRBJ2-7
ASSPEKYYEQY
>TRBV7-9|TRBJ2-2
ASSLDPGAGELF
>TRBV4-3|TRBJ2-1
ASSRSGDNEQF
>TRBV27|TRBJ1-5
ASSSAAGTGVNQPQH
>TRBV29-1|TRBJ1-1
SITEGNTGAF
>TRBV7-9|TRBJ2-2
ASSAGQGVAGELF
>TRBV29-1|TRBJ2-3
SAVLAGGSDTQY
>TRBV18|TRBJ2-3
ASSPPLAGTDTQY
>TRBV10-3|TRBJ2-6
AIAGGANVLT
>TRBV5-1|TRBJ2-4
ASSLGAAEQY
>TRBV7-9|TRBJ1-1
ASSSFTGEFTEAF
>TRBV12-3/TRBV12-4|TRBJ2-3
ASSFQRTSGTDTQY
>TRBV12-3/TRBV12-4|TRBJ2-3
ASSSHRGSGTDTQY
>TRBV12-3/TRBV12-4|TRBJ2-5
ASRPPGEETQY
>TRBV4-3|TRBJ2-1
ASSQKRGGRRLLANEQF
>TRBV20-1|TRBJ2-1
SATSPWEQF
>TRBV7-9|TRBJ2-7
ASSFPSTPYEQY
>TRBV4-1|TRBJ2-7
ASSPPGSVSEQY
>TRBV7-9|TRBJ2-5
ASSFIAGGPETQY
>TRBV7-2|TRBJ1-5
TSSQQERYSNQPQH
>TRBV14|TRBJ2-3
ASSSPTSTDTQY
>TRBV29-1|TRBJ2-3
SVCGTGSTDTQY
>TRBV11-2|TRBJ2-7
ASSSRGPLYEQY
>TRBV30|TRBJ2-3
AWRTGFGTDTQY
>TRBV2|TRBJ1-1
ASSEYRDRDSLGTEAF
>TRBV5-3|TRBJ2-7
ASSHGISSYEQY
>TRBV5-6|TRBJ2-1
ASSSAASGMIDNEQF
>TRBV2|TRBJ1-5
ASSESLLQGGQPQH
>TRBV2|TRBJ2-1
AAEDRGTF
>TRBV5-4|TRBJ1-1
ASSLLGSGTENTEAF
>TRBV19|TRBJ2-7
ASSAGLATSYEQY
>TRBV7-9|TRBJ2-7
ASSPTSGSYTYEQY
>TRBV18|TRBJ2-1
ASSPPSSNEQF
>TRBV6-2/TRBV6-3|TRBJ2-2
ASSYDHGQGSGELF
>TRBV4-3|TRBJ2-7
ASSQESGGTYEQY
>TRBV28|TRBJ2-7
ANLAGSHYEQY
>TRBV12-5|TRBJ1-6
ASGLVAFVGGGSIPPLH
>TRBV20-1|TRBJ2-7
SAGLAGVVEQY
>TRBV5-8|TRBJ2-7
ASSSLSPGNEQY
>TRBV27|TRBJ2-7
ASSLLDRSYEQY
>TRBV29-1|TRBJ2-7
SGGDRGYEQY
>TRBV7-9|TRBJ2-6
ASSYYVGGANVLT
>TRBV7-9|TRBJ1-2
ASSSLEATNYGYT